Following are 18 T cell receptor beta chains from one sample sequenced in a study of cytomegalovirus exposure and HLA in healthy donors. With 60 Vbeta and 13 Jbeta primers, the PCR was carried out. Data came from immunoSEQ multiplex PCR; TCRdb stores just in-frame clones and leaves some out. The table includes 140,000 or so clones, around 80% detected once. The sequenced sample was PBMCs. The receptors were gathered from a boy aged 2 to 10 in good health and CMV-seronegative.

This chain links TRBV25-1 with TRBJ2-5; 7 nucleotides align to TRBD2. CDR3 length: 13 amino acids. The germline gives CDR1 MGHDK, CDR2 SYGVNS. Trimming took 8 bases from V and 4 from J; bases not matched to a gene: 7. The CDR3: CASGEAGAETQYF. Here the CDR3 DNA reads TGTGCCAGCGGGGAGGCGGGAGCAGAGACCCAGTACTTC.

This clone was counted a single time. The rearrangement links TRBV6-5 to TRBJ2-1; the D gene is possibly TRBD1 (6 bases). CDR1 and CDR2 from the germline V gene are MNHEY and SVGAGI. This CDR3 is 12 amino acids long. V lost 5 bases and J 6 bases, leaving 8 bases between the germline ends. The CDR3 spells CASSARGNEQFF. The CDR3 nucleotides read TGTGCCAGCAGTGCCAGGGGCAATGAGCAGTTCTTC.

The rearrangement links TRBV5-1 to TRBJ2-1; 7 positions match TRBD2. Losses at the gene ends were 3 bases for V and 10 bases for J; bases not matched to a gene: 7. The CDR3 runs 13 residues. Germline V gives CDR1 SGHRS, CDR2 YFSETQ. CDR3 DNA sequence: TGCGCCAGCAGCTGGGAGGGTGTCGACGAGCAGTTCTTC. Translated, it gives CASSWEGVDEQFF.

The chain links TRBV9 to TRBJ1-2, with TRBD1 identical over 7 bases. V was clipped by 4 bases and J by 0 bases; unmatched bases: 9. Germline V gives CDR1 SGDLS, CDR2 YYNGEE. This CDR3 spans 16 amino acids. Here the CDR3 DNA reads TGTGCCAGCAGCTACCAGCAGGGGGGAACTAACTATGGCTACACCTTC. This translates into CASSYQQGGTNYGYTF.

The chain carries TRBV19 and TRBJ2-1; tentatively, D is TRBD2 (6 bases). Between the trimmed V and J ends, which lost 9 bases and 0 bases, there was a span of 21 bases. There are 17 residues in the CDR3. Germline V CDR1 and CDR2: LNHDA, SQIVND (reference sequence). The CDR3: CASRGVLRRSSYNEQFF. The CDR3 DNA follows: TGTGCCAGCCGCGGGGTCTTAAGAAGGAGCTCCTACAATGAGCAGTTCTTC.

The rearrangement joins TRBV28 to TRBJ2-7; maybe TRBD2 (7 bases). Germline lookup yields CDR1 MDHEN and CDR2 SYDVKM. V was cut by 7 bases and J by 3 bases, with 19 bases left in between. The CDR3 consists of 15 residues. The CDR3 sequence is CASTYEWGGHYEQYF. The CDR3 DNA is TGTGCCAGCACCTATGAGTGGGGGGGGCACTACGAGCAGTACTTC. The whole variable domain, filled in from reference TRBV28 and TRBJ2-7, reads DVKVTQSSRYLVKRTGEKVFLECVQDMDHENMFWYRQDPGLGLRLIYFSYDVKMKEKGDIPEGYSVSREKKERFSLILESASTNQTSMYLCASTYEWGGHYEQYFGPGTRLTVT.

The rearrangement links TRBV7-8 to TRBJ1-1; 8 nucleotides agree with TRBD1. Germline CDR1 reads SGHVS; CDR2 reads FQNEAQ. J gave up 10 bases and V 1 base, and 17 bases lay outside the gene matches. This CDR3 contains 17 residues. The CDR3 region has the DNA TGTGCCAGCAGCTTAGGGGGGACAGGACGGCTAGGTAGTGGAGCTTTCTTT. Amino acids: CASSLGGTGRLGSGAFF.

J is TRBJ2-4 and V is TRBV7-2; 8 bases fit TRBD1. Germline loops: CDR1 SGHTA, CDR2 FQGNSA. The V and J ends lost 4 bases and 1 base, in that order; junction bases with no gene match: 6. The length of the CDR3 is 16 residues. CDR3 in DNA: TGTGCCAGCAGCTCAGGACAGGGTTTGGCCAAAAACATTCAGTACTTC. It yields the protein CASSSGQGLAKNIQYF.

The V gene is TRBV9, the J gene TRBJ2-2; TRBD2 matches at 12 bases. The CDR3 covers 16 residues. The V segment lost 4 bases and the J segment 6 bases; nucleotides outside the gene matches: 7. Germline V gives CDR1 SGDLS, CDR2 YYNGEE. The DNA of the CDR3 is TGTGCCAGCAGCAGAAGACTAGCGGGAGTAGCCGGGGAGCTGTTTTTT. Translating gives CASSRRLAGVAGELFF.

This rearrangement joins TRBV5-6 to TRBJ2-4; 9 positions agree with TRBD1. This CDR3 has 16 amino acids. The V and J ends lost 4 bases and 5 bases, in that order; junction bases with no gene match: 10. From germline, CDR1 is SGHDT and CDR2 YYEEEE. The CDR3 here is CASSNYRGLTENIQYF. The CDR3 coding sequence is TGTGCCAGCAGCAACTACAGGGGGCTGACGGAAAACATTCAGTACTTC.

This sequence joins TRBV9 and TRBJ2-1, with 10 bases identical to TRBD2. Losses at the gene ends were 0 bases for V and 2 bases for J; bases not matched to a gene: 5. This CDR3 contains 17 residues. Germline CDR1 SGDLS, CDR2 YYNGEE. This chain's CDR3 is CASSVVPSGSPYNEQFF. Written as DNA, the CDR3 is TGTGCCAGCAGCGTAGTGCCTAGCGGGAGCCCCTACAATGAGCAGTTCTTC.

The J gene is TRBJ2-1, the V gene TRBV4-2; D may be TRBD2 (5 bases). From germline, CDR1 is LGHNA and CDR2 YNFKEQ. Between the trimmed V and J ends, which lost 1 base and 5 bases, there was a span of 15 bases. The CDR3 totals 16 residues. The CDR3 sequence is CASSQVSKGVNNEQFF. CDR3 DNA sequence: TGTGCCAGCAGCCAAGTCTCTAAGGGAGTAAACAATGAGCAGTTCTTC.

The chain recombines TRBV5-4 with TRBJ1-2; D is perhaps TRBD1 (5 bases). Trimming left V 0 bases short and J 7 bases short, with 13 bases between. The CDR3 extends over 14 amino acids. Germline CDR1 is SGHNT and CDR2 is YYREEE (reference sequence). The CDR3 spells CASSLVAAQGGYTF. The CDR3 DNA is TGTGCCAGCAGCTTGGTAGCAGCGCAGGGTGGCTACACCTTC.

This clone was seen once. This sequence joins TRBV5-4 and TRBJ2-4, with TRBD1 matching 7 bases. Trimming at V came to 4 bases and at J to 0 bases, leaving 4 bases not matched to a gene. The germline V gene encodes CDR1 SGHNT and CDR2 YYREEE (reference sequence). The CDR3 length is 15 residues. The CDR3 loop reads CASSPDRLAKNIQYF. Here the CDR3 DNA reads TGTGCCAGCAGCCCGGACAGGTTAGCCAAAAACATTCAGTACTTC.

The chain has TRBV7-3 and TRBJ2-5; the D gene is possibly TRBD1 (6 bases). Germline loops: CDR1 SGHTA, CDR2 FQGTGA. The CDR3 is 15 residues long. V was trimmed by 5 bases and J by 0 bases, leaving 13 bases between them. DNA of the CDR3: TGTGCCAGCAGCCCACCCACAGGGCACCAAGAGACCCAGTACTTC. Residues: CASSPPTGHQETQYF.

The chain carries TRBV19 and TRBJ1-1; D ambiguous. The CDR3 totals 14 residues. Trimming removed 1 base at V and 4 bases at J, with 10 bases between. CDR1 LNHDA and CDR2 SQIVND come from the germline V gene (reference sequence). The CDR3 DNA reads TGTGCCAGTAGTATAGCGCGGGGAGGCACTGAAGCTTTCTTT. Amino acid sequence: CASSIARGGTEAFF. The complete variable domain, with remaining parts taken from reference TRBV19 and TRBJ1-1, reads DGGITQSPKYLFRKEGQNVTLSCEQNLNHDAMYWYRQDPGQGLRLIYYSQIVNDFQKGDIAEGYSVSREKKESFPLTVTSAQKNPTAFYLCASSIARGGTEAFFGQGTRLTVV.

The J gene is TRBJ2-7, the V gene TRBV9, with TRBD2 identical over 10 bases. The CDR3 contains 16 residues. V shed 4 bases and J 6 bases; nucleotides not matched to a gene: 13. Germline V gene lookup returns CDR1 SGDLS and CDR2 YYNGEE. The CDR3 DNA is TGTGCCAGCAGCCTTGACATTGAGGTAGCGGGAGGCGAGCAGTACTTC. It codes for CASSLDIEVAGGEQYF.

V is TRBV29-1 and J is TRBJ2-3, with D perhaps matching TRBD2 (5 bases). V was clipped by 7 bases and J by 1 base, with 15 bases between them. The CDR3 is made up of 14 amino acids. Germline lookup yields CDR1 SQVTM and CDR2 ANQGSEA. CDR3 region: CSEASGLRTDTQYF. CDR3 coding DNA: TGCAGCGAAGCCTCGGGATTACGCACAGATACGCAGTATTTT.